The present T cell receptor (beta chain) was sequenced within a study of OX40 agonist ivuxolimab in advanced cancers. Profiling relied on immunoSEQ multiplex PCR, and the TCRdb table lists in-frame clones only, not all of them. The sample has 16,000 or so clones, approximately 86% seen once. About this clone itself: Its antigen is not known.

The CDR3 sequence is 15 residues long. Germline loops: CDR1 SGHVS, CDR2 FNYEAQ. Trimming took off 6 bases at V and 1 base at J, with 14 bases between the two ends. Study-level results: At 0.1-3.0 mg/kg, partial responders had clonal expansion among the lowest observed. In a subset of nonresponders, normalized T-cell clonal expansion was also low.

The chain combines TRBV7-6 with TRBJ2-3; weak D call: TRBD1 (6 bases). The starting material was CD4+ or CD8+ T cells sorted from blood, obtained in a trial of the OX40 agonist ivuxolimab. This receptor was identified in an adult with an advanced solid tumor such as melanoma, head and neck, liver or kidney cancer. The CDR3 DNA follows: TGTGCCAGCAGTTCCTCGGGACATCGCACAGATACGCAGTATTTT. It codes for CASSSSGHRTDTQYF.